The clone carrying this T cell receptor beta chain turned up a few times. Antigen specificity is unknown. This sample was taken from a study of early stage breast cancer tumors. Overall study: Of 15 to 20 invasive breast tumors, approximately 11 were hormone receptor-positive, HER2-negative.

Study results and caveats: Enriched TCRB sequences shared across patients were mostly commonly generated sequences. In about 85% of the 16 patients, blood comparison separated tumor from normal breast. Tumors had approximately 2.7-fold higher T cell density and higher clonality than adjacent normal breast tissue.

V lost 0 bases and J 1 base, leaving 7 bases between the germline ends. The CDR3 consists of 15 residues. Germline V gene sequence: CDR1 SGDLS, CDR2 YYNGEE. The repertoire was sequenced with immunoSEQ multiplex PCR; TCRdb's copy has only in-frame clones and lacks some. The sample lists approximately 52,000 clones; roughly 84% were seen once. The specimen sequenced was blood. J is TRBJ2-2 and V is TRBV9; D possibly corresponds to TRBD1 (5 bases). This sequence was found in a person in their fifties with breast cancer. The CDR3 reads CASSVAGQNTGELFF. CDR3 DNA sequence: TGTGCCAGCAGCGTAGCTGGACAGAACACCGGGGAGCTGTTTTTT.